This TCR beta chain is from a study of T cells in Graves' hyperthyroidism and ophthalmopathy. V lost 5 bases, J lost 4 bases, and 9 bases lay in between. Germline CDR1 is KGHSH and CDR2 is LQKENI. The CDR3 is made up of 14 amino acids. RNA transcripts were the template for amplifying TCR beta CDR3 regions. The HTBI primer set was used in a first-round RT-PCR of the TCR CDR3. TCRdb reprocessed the multiplex PCR reads via MiXCR and lists one record per CDR3 protein. In the table there are a few hundred thousand distinct CDR3 sequences, 13% to 15% of which are singletons. On this clonotype: Its cognate antigen is unknown.

Diagnosing involved the use of clinical symptoms, serum thyroxine and TRAb, thyroid ultrasound and orbital computed tomography. It was at first hyperthyroidism diagnosis, before any ophthalmopathy symptoms, that the blood sample was taken. Study findings and constraints: Ophthalmopathy was identified by the model a median 6.5 months ahead of onset.

This chain links TRBV18 with TRBJ2-6; D may be TRBD1 (5 bases). The source is a woman in her forties or fifties with Graves' hyperthyroidism that later progressed to Graves' ophthalmopathy. The specimen was blood. CDR3 bases: TGTGCCAGCTCAACTGGGGCCGGGGCCAACGTCCTGACTTTC. Its protein is CASSTGAGANVLTF.